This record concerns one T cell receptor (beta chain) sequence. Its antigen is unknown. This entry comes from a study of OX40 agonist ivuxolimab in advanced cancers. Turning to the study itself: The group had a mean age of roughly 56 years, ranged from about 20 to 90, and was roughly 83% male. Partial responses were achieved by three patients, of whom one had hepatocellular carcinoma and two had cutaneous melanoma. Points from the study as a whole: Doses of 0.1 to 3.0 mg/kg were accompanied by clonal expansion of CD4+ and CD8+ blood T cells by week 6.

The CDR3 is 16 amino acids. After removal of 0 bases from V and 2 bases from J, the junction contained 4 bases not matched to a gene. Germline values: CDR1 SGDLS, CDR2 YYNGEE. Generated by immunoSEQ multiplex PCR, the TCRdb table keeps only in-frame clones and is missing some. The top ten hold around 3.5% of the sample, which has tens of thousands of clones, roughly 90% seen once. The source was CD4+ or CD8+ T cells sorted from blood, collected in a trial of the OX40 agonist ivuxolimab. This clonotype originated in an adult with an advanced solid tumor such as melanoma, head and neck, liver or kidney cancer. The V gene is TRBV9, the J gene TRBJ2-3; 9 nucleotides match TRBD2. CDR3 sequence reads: CASSVEAGGITDTQYF. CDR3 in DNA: TGTGCCAGCAGCGTAGAAGCGGGAGGAATCACAGATACGCAGTATTTT.